The rows below give T cell receptor beta chains drawn from one sample of a study of cytomegalovirus exposure and HLA in healthy donors. The data were produced by immunoSEQ multiplex PCR, yet TCRdb's version contains in-frame clones alone and is incomplete. The sample consists of about 130,000 clones, approximately 74% of them appearing once. The sample comprised PBMCs. These receptors came from a male donor in good health and CMV-seronegative. CDR3s include the opening cysteine and the closing phenylalanine or tryptophan. Each record gives: V gene, clone size, D gene, CDR3 length, J gene, CDR3 protein. D genes are given only for firm matches. Only part of the rows carry a size: once, few, many, or a class if the clone is expanded.

V gene: TRBV7-2
clone size: .
D gene: TRBD2
CDR3 length: 15
J gene: TRBJ2-1
CDR3 protein: CASSHGWTSNNEQFF

V gene: TRBV2
clone size: .
D gene: .
CDR3 length: 14
J gene: TRBJ2-1
CDR3 protein: CASGRVVSYNEQFF

V gene: TRBV28
clone size: few
D gene: .
CDR3 length: 15
J gene: TRBJ1-1
CDR3 protein: CASSQEGASNTEAFF

V gene: TRBV6-6
clone size: .
D gene: .
CDR3 length: 13
J gene: TRBJ2-5
CDR3 protein: CASNGGYRETQYF

V gene: TRBV9
clone size: once
D gene: .
CDR3 length: 14
J gene: TRBJ2-7
CDR3 protein: CASSPWGDPYEQYF

V gene: TRBV28
clone size: few
D gene: .
CDR3 length: 15
J gene: TRBJ2-3
CDR3 protein: CASSYVGISTDTQYF

V gene: TRBV21-1
clone size: .
D gene: .
CDR3 length: 14
J gene: TRBJ2-4
CDR3 protein: CASSNYRAQDIQYF

V gene: TRBV6-5
clone size: .
D gene: .
CDR3 length: 15
J gene: TRBJ1-2
CDR3 protein: CASSTFSGRDYGYTF

V gene: TRBV19
clone size: .
D gene: TRBD1
CDR3 length: 14
J gene: TRBJ1-2
CDR3 protein: CASRGGKDVYGYTF

V gene: TRBV7-2
clone size: .
D gene: .
CDR3 length: 14
J gene: TRBJ2-5
CDR3 protein: CASSLALRQETQYF

V gene: TRBV7-6
clone size: .
D gene: TRBD1
CDR3 length: 16
J gene: TRBJ1-4
CDR3 protein: CASSSGTGGPNEKLFF

V gene: TRBV5-5
clone size: .
D gene: .
CDR3 length: 13
J gene: TRBJ1-1
CDR3 protein: CASRADITGEAFF

V gene: TRBV2
clone size: .
D gene: TRBD1
CDR3 length: 15
J gene: TRBJ1-3
CDR3 protein: CASSTSGTVGNTIYF

V gene: TRBV2
clone size: .
D gene: TRBD2
CDR3 length: 16
J gene: TRBJ2-3
CDR3 protein: CASRDTSGRWGDTQYF

V gene: TRBV5-1
clone size: .
D gene: .
CDR3 length: 17
J gene: TRBJ1-1
CDR3 protein: CASSLKLGLRASTEAFF

V gene: TRBV19
clone size: .
D gene: TRBD1
CDR3 length: 14
J gene: TRBJ1-1
CDR3 protein: CASRGQATNTEAFF

V gene: TRBV6-1
clone size: .
D gene: .
CDR3 length: 16
J gene: TRBJ1-3
CDR3 protein: CASSEFLLGQGNTIYF

V gene: TRBV7-9
clone size: once
D gene: .
CDR3 length: 11
J gene: TRBJ2-3
CDR3 protein: CASSRTDTQYF

V gene: TRBV6-1
clone size: few
D gene: TRBD1
CDR3 length: 14
J gene: TRBJ1-6
CDR3 protein: CASSGQGDNSPLHF

V gene: TRBV27
clone size: few
D gene: .
CDR3 length: 16
J gene: TRBJ2-1
CDR3 protein: CASSLSGTHGLNEQFF

V gene: TRBV10-3
clone size: .
D gene: .
CDR3 length: 16
J gene: TRBJ1-6
CDR3 protein: CAISESRAADNSPLHF

V gene: TRBV10-3
clone size: .
D gene: .
CDR3 length: 13
J gene: TRBJ1-6
CDR3 protein: CAIASGDNSPLHF

V gene: TRBV11-2
clone size: .
D gene: TRBD2
CDR3 length: 17
J gene: TRBJ2-2
CDR3 protein: CASSLSTLAGVTGELFF

V gene: TRBV9
clone size: .
D gene: TRBD1
CDR3 length: 15
J gene: TRBJ2-3
CDR3 protein: CASSERDSAADTQYF

V gene: TRBV30
clone size: .
D gene: .
CDR3 length: 16
J gene: TRBJ2-7
CDR3 protein: CAWSFREGSGSYEQYF

V gene: TRBV27
clone size: .
D gene: TRBD1
CDR3 length: 14
J gene: TRBJ1-6
CDR3 protein: CASSLKGAHSPLHF

V gene: TRBV6-6
clone size: .
D gene: TRBD1
CDR3 length: 14
J gene: TRBJ2-7
CDR3 protein: CASSNTGGAYEQYF

V gene: TRBV7-9
clone size: .
D gene: TRBD2
CDR3 length: 17
J gene: TRBJ2-5
CDR3 protein: CASSYPGGTSGVETQYF

V gene: TRBV7-2
clone size: .
D gene: .
CDR3 length: 15
J gene: TRBJ1-5
CDR3 protein: CASSVDPTGNQPQHF

V gene: TRBV2
clone size: .
D gene: .
CDR3 length: 19
J gene: TRBJ2-2
CDR3 protein: CASSPSAGTGGYYTGELFF

V gene: TRBV4-2
clone size: .
D gene: TRBD2
CDR3 length: 20
J gene: TRBJ2-7
CDR3 protein: CASSQDYRRGGVGGSYEQYF

V gene: TRBV5-1
clone size: once
D gene: .
CDR3 length: 16
J gene: TRBJ1-4
CDR3 protein: CASSIGDTRRVEKLFF

V gene: TRBV5-1
clone size: .
D gene: .
CDR3 length: 15
J gene: TRBJ2-7
CDR3 protein: CASTPGSLGSYEQYF

V gene: TRBV28
clone size: .
D gene: .
CDR3 length: 18
J gene: TRBJ1-1
CDR3 protein: CASSLFAEGGRLRTEAFF

V gene: TRBV5-1
clone size: .
D gene: TRBD1
CDR3 length: 15
J gene: TRBJ2-3
CDR3 protein: CASSGSQGPEDTQYF

V gene: TRBV5-4
clone size: .
D gene: .
CDR3 length: 12
J gene: TRBJ1-2
CDR3 protein: CASSLYGDGYTF

V gene: TRBV2
clone size: .
D gene: .
CDR3 length: 12
J gene: TRBJ2-7
CDR3 protein: CASSAQVSEQYF

V gene: TRBV7-2
clone size: .
D gene: .
CDR3 length: 14
J gene: TRBJ1-5
CDR3 protein: CASSVTAGNQPQHF

V gene: TRBV28
clone size: .
D gene: .
CDR3 length: 17
J gene: TRBJ2-6
CDR3 protein: CASSLIPGGPGANVLTF

V gene: TRBV7-3
clone size: once
D gene: .
CDR3 length: 13
J gene: TRBJ1-1
CDR3 protein: CASSLSGNTEAFF

V gene: TRBV2
clone size: .
D gene: TRBD1
CDR3 length: 13
J gene: TRBJ2-7
CDR3 protein: CASIQDRGHEQYF

V gene: TRBV7-2
clone size: .
D gene: TRBD1
CDR3 length: 14
J gene: TRBJ2-4
CDR3 protein: CASSFRQGQDIQYF

V gene: TRBV5-6
clone size: .
D gene: .
CDR3 length: 19
J gene: TRBJ2-3
CDR3 protein: CASSLIDPVLGARADTQYF

V gene: TRBV5-1
clone size: .
D gene: .
CDR3 length: 11
J gene: TRBJ2-5
CDR3 protein: CASSLAETQYF

V gene: TRBV27
clone size: .
D gene: .
CDR3 length: 17
J gene: TRBJ2-4
CDR3 protein: CASSPPVGAGAKNIQYF

V gene: TRBV7-9
clone size: .
D gene: .
CDR3 length: 13
J gene: TRBJ2-7
CDR3 protein: CASSFWRSYEQYF

V gene: TRBV4-3
clone size: .
D gene: .
CDR3 length: 17
J gene: TRBJ2-6
CDR3 protein: CASSPSSGSAGANVLTF

V gene: TRBV5-5
clone size: .
D gene: TRBD2
CDR3 length: 15
J gene: TRBJ2-7
CDR3 protein: CASSSRGTSGYEQYF

V gene: TRBV28
clone size: .
D gene: TRBD1
CDR3 length: 15
J gene: TRBJ1-5
CDR3 protein: CASSSDRGMIQPQHF

V gene: TRBV28
clone size: once
D gene: TRBD1
CDR3 length: 15
J gene: TRBJ1-1
CDR3 protein: CASSLQDRGQSRAFF

V gene: TRBV5-6
clone size: .
D gene: TRBD2
CDR3 length: 14
J gene: TRBJ2-1
CDR3 protein: CASSLWTSYNEQFF

V gene: TRBV6-5
clone size: few
D gene: TRBD2
CDR3 length: 14
J gene: TRBJ2-1
CDR3 protein: CASRISGRANEQFF

V gene: TRBV28
clone size: once
D gene: .
CDR3 length: 16
J gene: TRBJ1-2
CDR3 protein: CASSFRPLGTPYGYTF

V gene: TRBV20-1
clone size: .
D gene: .
CDR3 length: 11
J gene: TRBJ1-4
CDR3 protein: CVIERGEKLFF

V gene: TRBV30
clone size: .
D gene: .
CDR3 length: 15
J gene: TRBJ1-2
CDR3 protein: CAWSVPSGWAYGYTF

V gene: TRBV28
clone size: few
D gene: TRBD1
CDR3 length: 17
J gene: TRBJ1-1
CDR3 protein: CASSPPAPTGRISEAFF

V gene: TRBV6-5
clone size: .
D gene: TRBD1
CDR3 length: 16
J gene: TRBJ1-1
CDR3 protein: CASSYSGGRANTEAFF

V gene: TRBV5-1
clone size: .
D gene: TRBD1
CDR3 length: 15
J gene: TRBJ2-5
CDR3 protein: CASSSTGQGSETQYF

V gene: TRBV7-3
clone size: .
D gene: TRBD2
CDR3 length: 18
J gene: TRBJ2-3
CDR3 protein: CASSFTASGRPAKDTQYF